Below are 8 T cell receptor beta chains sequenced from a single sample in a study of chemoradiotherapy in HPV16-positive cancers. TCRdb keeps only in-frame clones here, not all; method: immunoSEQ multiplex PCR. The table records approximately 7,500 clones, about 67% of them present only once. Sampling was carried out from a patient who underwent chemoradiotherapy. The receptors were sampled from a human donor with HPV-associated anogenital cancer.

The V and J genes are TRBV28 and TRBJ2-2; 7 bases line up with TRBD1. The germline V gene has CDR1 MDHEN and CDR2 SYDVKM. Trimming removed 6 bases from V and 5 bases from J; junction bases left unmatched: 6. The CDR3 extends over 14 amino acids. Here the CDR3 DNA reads TGTGCCAGCAGACCGGGACAGTTAACCGGGGAGCTGTTTTTT. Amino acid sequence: CASRPGQLTGELFF.

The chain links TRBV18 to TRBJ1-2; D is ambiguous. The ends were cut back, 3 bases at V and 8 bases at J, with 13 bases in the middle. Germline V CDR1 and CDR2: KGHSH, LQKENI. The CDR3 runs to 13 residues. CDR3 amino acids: CASSPKEDGGYTF. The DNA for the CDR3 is TGTGCCAGCTCACCGAAGGAGGACGGAGGCTACACCTTC.

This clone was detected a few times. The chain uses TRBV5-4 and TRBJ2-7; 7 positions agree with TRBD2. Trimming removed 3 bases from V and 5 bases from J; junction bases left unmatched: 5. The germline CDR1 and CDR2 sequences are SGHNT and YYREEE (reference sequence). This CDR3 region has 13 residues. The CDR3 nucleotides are TGTGCCAGCAGCTCCACTAGCGAGGACGAGCAGTACTTC. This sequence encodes CASSSTSEDEQYF.

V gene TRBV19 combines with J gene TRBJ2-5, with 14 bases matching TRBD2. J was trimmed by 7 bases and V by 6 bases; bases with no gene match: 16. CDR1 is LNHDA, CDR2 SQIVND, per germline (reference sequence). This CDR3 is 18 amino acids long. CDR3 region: CASSSPGTSGGARGTQYF. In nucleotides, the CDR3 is TGTGCCAGTAGCAGCCCCGGGACTAGCGGGGGAGCACGCGGGACCCAGTACTTC. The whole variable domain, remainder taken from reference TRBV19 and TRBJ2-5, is DGGITQSPKYLFRKEGQNVTLSCEQNLNHDAMYWYRQDPGQGLRLIYYSQIVNDFQKGDIAEGYSVSREKKESFPLTVTSAQKNPTAFYLCASSSPGTSGGARGTQYFGPGTRLLVL.

CDR3: CASSQPGYYTDTQYF. CDR3 DNA sequence: TGTGCCAGCAGCCAACCGGGGTATTACACAGATACGCAGTATTTT. The chain carries TRBV14 and TRBJ2-3; D might be TRBD2 (5 bases). The CDR3 length is 15 residues. Germline CDR1 reads SGHDN; CDR2 reads FVKESK. V shed 2 bases and J shed 2 bases, with 11 bases lying between them.

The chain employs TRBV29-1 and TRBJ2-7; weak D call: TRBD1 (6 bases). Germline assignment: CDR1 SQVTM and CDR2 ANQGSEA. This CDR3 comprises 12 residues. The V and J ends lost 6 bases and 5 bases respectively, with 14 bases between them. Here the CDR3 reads CSVSQGFNEQYF. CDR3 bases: TGCAGCGTCTCACAGGGATTTAACGAGCAGTACTTC.

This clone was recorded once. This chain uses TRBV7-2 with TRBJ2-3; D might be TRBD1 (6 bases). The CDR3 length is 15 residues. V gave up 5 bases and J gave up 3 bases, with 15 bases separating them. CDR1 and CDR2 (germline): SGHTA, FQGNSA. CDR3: CASSANGQGTDTQYF. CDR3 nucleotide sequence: TGTGCCAGCAGCGCTAACGGGCAGGGGACAGATACGCAGTATTTT.

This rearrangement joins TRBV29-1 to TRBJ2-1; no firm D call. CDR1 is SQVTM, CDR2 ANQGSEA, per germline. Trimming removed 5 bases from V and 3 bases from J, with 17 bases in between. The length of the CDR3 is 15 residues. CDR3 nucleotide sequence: TGCAGCGTTTTATCCGGAACCAACCACTACAATGAGCAGTTCTTC. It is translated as CSVLSGTNHYNEQFF.